The T cell receptor (beta chain) under discussion was sequenced for a study of blood T cell repertoires in COVID-19. For the study at large: Samples came from the United States, Italy and Spain, spanning acute and convalescent COVID-19. From T cells, B-cell-depleted T cells, or PBMCs came the material, which was cDNA or gDNA.

This CDR3 comprises 13 residues. Germline CDR1 reads SQVTM; CDR2 reads ANQGSEA. V lost 7 bases to trimming and J lost 7 bases; unmatched junction nucleotides: 8. Original analysis: Using reference gene primer amplification, nucleated cell counts were estimated. Sequencing used immunoSEQ multiplex PCR; TCRdb keeps in-frame clones, though not all of them. V and J calls and clone size are given by that table; D and trimming were obtained from the DNA. The data hold around 40,000 clones, with 80% to 90% observed a single time. In its sample, this clone was seen a few times. This chain joins TRBV29-1 and TRBJ2-2; 8 nucleotides line up with TRBD1. The sample consisted of peripheral blood. This sequence was found in a human donor in a cohort sampled during active COVID-19. The CDR3 DNA reads as TGCAGCGCCGGGACAGGCGGGCGCGGGGAGCTGTTTTTT. This codes for CSAGTGGRGELFF.